Following are 6 T cell receptor beta chains from one sample sequenced in a study of blood T cell repertoires in COVID-19. Some clones are missing from TCRdb's copy, which holds only in-frame ones; the method was immunoSEQ multiplex PCR. This sample has more than 200,000 clones, with about 83% found just once. Material: peripheral blood. Receptors originate from a man aged 35-49 years with active or convalescent COVID-19.

V usage is TRBV10-2 and J usage is TRBJ2-7, with TRBD1 matching over 9 bases. Germline CDR1 and CDR2: WSHSY and SAAADI. V dropped 1 base and J dropped 3; count of bases not matched to a gene: 7. CDR3 length: 16 residues. CDR3 coding DNA: TGCGCCAGCAGTGAGTGGGAGACAGGGGGAAGCTACGAGCAGTACTTC. This encodes CASSEWETGGSYEQYF.

Of note for this clone: Other DNA variants within this sample encode the same CDR3. V gene TRBV18 combines with J gene TRBJ2-5; 10 bases agree with TRBD1. CDR1 and CDR2 (germline): KGHSH, LQKENI. J gave up 5 bases and V 6 bases, and 9 bases lay outside the gene matches. The CDR3 is 15 amino acids. CDR3: CASSPRQGARETQYF. The DNA for the CDR3 is TGTGCCAGCTCTCCCCGACAGGGGGCGCGGGAGACCCAGTACTTC.

This chain links TRBV9 with TRBJ2-7; a weak D match, TRBD1 (6 bases). Germline V CDR1 and CDR2: SGDLS, YYNGEE. The CDR3 has 13 amino acids. The ends were cut back, 7 bases at V and 3 bases at J, with 14 bases in the middle. Here the CDR3 DNA reads TGTGCCAGCCAGAGGGACACCGGCTACGAGCAGTACTTC. Amino acids: CASQRDTGYEQYF.

V and J are TRBV13 and TRBJ1-4; the match to TRBD1 covers 9 bases. CDR3 length: 16 amino acids. CDR1 is PRHDT and CDR2 is FYEKMQ in the germline V gene (reference sequence). With V trimmed by 5 bases and J by 7 bases, 11 bases remained unmatched. Written as DNA, the CDR3 is TGTGCCAGCAGCAAAAACGGACAGGGGAGGAGTGAAAAACTGTTTTTT. Translating it yields CASSKNGQGRSEKLFF. Drawing the rest from reference TRBV13 and TRBJ1-4, the complete variable domain is AAGVIQSPRHLIKEKRETATLKCYPIPRHDTVYWYQQGPGQDPQFLISFYEKMQSDKGSIPDRFSAQQFSDYHSELNMSSLELGDSALYFCASSKNGQGRSEKLFFGSGTQLSVL.

Only one count was recorded for this clone. This chain connects TRBV7-3 to TRBJ2-3; D gene ambiguous. Per the germline V gene, CDR1 is SGHTA and CDR2 is FQGTGA. V gave up 5 bases and J gave up 0 bases, with 12 bases separating them. The CDR3 covers 15 residues. CDR3 in DNA: TGTGCCAGCAGCCCAGATTCCTCTAGCACAGATACGCAGTATTTT. Amino acids: CASSPDSSSTDTQYF. The full variable domain, its missing parts supplied by reference TRBV7-3 and TRBJ2-3, is GAGVSQTPSNKVTEKGKYVELRCDPISGHTALYWYRQSLGQGPEFLIYFQGTGAADDSGLPNDRFFAVRPEGSVSTLKIQRTERGDSAVYLCASSPDSSSTDTQYFGPGTRLTVL.

The chain uses TRBV10-2 and TRBJ2-1; TRBD2 matches 11 bases. V lost 6 bases and J lost 6; bases outside the gene matches: 7. CDR3 length: 15 amino acids. Germline lookup yields CDR1 WSHSY and CDR2 SAAADI. The CDR3: CASRDSGRAGNEQFF. In DNA form, the CDR3 reads TGCGCCAGCAGGGATAGCGGGAGGGCGGGCAATGAGCAGTTCTTC.